This T cell receptor (beta chain) was identified during a study of blood T cell repertoires in COVID-19. The CDR3 consists of 14 residues. V lost 3 bases and J 0 bases, leaving 8 bases between the germline ends. Germline V gives CDR1 KGHSH, CDR2 LQKENI. TCRdb's table, derived via immunoSEQ multiplex PCR, lists solely in-frame clones and lacks some. The repertoire holds 95,000 to 150,000 clones, with about 87% as singletons. This clone was found a few times. This clonotype was sampled from a woman in her seventies with acute or convalescent COVID-19. The V gene is TRBV18, the J gene TRBJ1-1; D unresolved. Sequencing used peripheral blood. CDR3 nucleotide sequence: TGTGCCAGCTCACCCTATTCAATGAACACTGAAGCTTTCTTT. Translating gives CASSPYSMNTEAFF. The whole variable domain, filled in from reference TRBV18 and TRBJ1-1, reads NAGVMQNPRHLVRRRGQEARLRCSPMKGHSHVYWYRQLPEEGLKFMVYLQKENIIDESGMPKERFSAEFPKEGPSILRIQQVVRGDSAAYFCASSPYSMNTEAFFGQGTRLTVV.